One sample yielded the 20 T cell receptor beta chains listed below, sequenced in a study of T cell repertoires and HLA-DP antigens. Only in-frame clones appear in the TCRdb table, and some are missing; sequencing was by immunoSEQ multiplex PCR. The sample holds over 60,000 clones; around 80% are singletons and the top ten take about 1.4%. These TCRs are of unknown antigen specificity. The material sequenced was CD4+ T cells from PBMCs. These receptors originate from a man aged 55 to 70 in good health and CMV-seronegative.

This clone has only a few counts. This chain connects TRBV4-1 to TRBJ2-1, with 9 positions matching TRBD2. CDR3 length equals 19 residues. V trimming: 4 bases; J trimming: 6 bases; junction bases outside the gene matches: 19. The V gene's germline CDR1 is MGHRA and CDR2 YSYEKL. The DNA of the CDR3 is TGCGCCAGCAGCCGCCTGACCGGGACTAGCCGTCAGGCGGGCAATGAGCAGTTCTTC. Protein product: CASSRLTGTSRQAGNEQFF.

This clone has only a few counts. The chain recombines TRBV5-6 with TRBJ2-2; 9 bases map to TRBD1. CDR1 and CDR2 from the germline V gene are SGHDT and YYEEEE. CDR3 length: 15 residues. The V gene end was trimmed by 4 bases and the J gene end by 3 bases; junction bases not matched to a gene: 4. Here the CDR3 DNA reads TGTGCCAGCAGCCCGGGGACAGGGTACACCGGGGAGCTGTTTTTT. Residues: CASSPGTGYTGELFF.

The rearrangement uses TRBV19 and TRBJ2-2, with a tentative D call TRBD1 (6 bases). The CDR3 loop spans 14 amino acids. Germline V gene lookup returns CDR1 LNHDA and CDR2 SQIVND (reference sequence). Deletions cut 6 bases from V and 5 bases from J, with 13 bases between. DNA for the CDR3: TGTGCCAGTAGAGCGCAGGGGCAGACCGGGGAGCTGTTTTTT. Protein: CASRAQGQTGELFF.

This chain joins TRBV6-5 and TRBJ1-6, with 7 bases matching TRBD1. The CDR3 loop spans 14 amino acids. The trim removed 7 bases at V and 6 bases at J, leaving 6 bases unmatched. Germline lookup yields CDR1 MNHEY and CDR2 SVGAGI. The DNA of the CDR3 is TGTGCCAGCACCTTGACAGGGAGTAATTCACCCCTCCACTTT. It specifies CASTLTGSNSPLHF.

This clone came up many times. Other DNA sequences in this specimen translate into the identical CDR3. The chain combines TRBV7-9 with TRBJ2-5; D gene unclear. Germline V CDR1 and CDR2: SEHNR, FQNEAQ (reference sequence). V dropped 0 bases and J dropped 2 bases, with 7 bases sitting between them. CDR3 length equals 14 residues. CDR3 region: CASSLATEQETQYF. The CDR3 DNA reads TGTGCCAGCAGCTTAGCAACGGAACAAGAGACCCAGTACTTC.

This clone was detected only a few times. The CDR3: CASSLVGLAGVGDTQYF. The DNA for the CDR3 is TGTGCCAGCAGCTTAGTTGGACTAGCGGGAGTTGGAGATACGCAGTATTTT. This chain uses TRBV13 with TRBJ2-3; 13 bases agree with TRBD2. J lost 5 bases, V lost 1 base, and 6 bases had no gene match. CDR3 size: 17 residues. The germline gives CDR1 PRHDT, CDR2 FYEKMQ (reference sequence).

The V call is TRBV14, the J call TRBJ1-1; TRBD1 is a possible D gene (6 bases). The CDR3 runs to 12 residues. CDR1 and CDR2 (germline): SGHDN, FVKESK. Trimming took 6 bases from V and 8 from J, leaving 13 bases between them. The CDR3 protein is CASRAEGTEAFF. CDR3 coding DNA: TGTGCCAGCAGGGCAGAAGGGACAGAAGCTTTCTTT. Based on the CDR3 plus reference TRBV14 and TRBJ1-1, the full variable domain is EAGVTQFPSHSVIEKGQTVTLRCDPISGHDNLYWYRRVMGKEIKFLLHFVKESKQDESGMPNNRFLAERTGGTYSTLKVQPAELEDSGVYFCASRAEGTEAFFGQGTRLTVV.

This chain joins TRBV11-2 and TRBJ1-1, with D uncertain. The V and J ends lost 4 bases and 3 bases respectively, with 12 bases between them. The germline CDR1 and CDR2 sequences are SGHAT and FQNNGV. This CDR3 spans 14 amino acids. The CDR3 loop reads CASSSTAADTEAFF. For the CDR3, the DNA is TGTGCCAGCAGCTCGACGGCCGCCGACACTGAAGCTTTCTTT.

The chain recombines TRBV7-2 with TRBJ2-5; 9 bases are a match to TRBD2. The CDR3 consists of 12 residues. V was clipped by 5 bases and J by 7 bases; unmatched bases: 2. Per the germline V gene, CDR1 is SGHTA and CDR2 is FQGNSA. The CDR3 nucleotides are TGTGCCAGCAGCCCGGGACTAGCGACCCAGTACTTC. Translation: CASSPGLATQYF. Combining the CDR3 with reference TRBV7-2 and TRBJ2-5 gives the whole variable domain GAGVSQSPSNKVTEKGKDVELRCDPISGHTALYWYRQSLGQGLEFLIYFQGNSAPDKSGLPSDRFSAERTGGSVSTLTIQRTQQEDSAVYLCASSPGLATQYFGPGTRLLVL.

This rearrangement joins TRBV10-3 to TRBJ1-1, with 10 bases fitting TRBD1. J lost 6 bases, V lost 6 bases, and 7 bases had no gene match. The CDR3 runs 14 residues. Per the germline V gene, CDR1 is ENHRY and CDR2 is SYGVKD. DNA of the CDR3: TGTGCCATCAGCCCGACAGGGGGCTTGGCTGAAGCTTTCTTT. This gives the protein CAISPTGGLAEAFF.

On this clone itself: A read error may produce the germline difference seen at one junction end. CDR3 sequence: CASSLGTLYGYTF. The CDR3, as DNA: TGTGCCAGCAGCTTAGGGACACTATATGGCTACACCTTT. V usage is TRBV5-8 and J usage is TRBJ1-2; TRBD1 might be the D (6 bases). Per the germline V gene, CDR1 is SGHTS and CDR2 is YDEGEE. There are 13 residues in the CDR3.

This clone is medium-sized in the sample. The chain couples TRBV4-2 to TRBJ1-5; no definite D call. The germline V and J ends were trimmed by 0 bases and 2 bases, with 8 bases remaining between them. This CDR3 contains 15 residues. Germline V lookup: CDR1 LGHNA, CDR2 YNFKEQ. The CDR3 is CASSQDLYGNQPQHF. The CDR3 DNA reads as TGTGCCAGCAGCCAAGATCTTTACGGCAATCAGCCCCAGCATTTT.

The rearrangement uses TRBV2 and TRBJ1-1, with 8 bases aligning to TRBD1. CDR3 size: 15 residues. V trimming: 3 bases; J trimming: 8 bases; junction bases outside the gene matches: 11. Germline V gives CDR1 SNHLY, CDR2 FYNNEI. As DNA, the CDR3 is TGTGCCAGCAGTGATCAGGGGGCCCTCCGCAGGGAAGCTTTCTTT. Its translation: CASSDQGALRREAFF.

J is TRBJ1-1 and V is TRBV9, with TRBD1 identical over 7 bases. The germline V gene encodes CDR1 SGDLS and CDR2 YYNGEE. There are 14 residues in the CDR3. J lost 2 bases, V lost 3 bases, and 4 bases had no gene match. This CDR3 reads CASSAGQQNTEAFF. As DNA, the CDR3 is TGTGCCAGCAGCGCGGGACAGCAAAACACTGAAGCTTTCTTT.

The V gene is TRBV2, the J gene TRBJ1-2; D gene ambiguous. With 4 bases removed from V and 4 bases from J, the gap between germline ends came to 10 bases. Germline lookup yields CDR1 SNHLY and CDR2 FYNNEI. This CDR3 contains 13 residues. CDR3 DNA sequence: TGTGCCAGCAGTGCGCAAGGGTCCTATGGCTACACCTTC. It specifies CASSAQGSYGYTF.

This chain joins TRBV7-2 and TRBJ2-7; 9 bases are shared with TRBD2. CDR1 is SGHTA and CDR2 is FQGNSA in the germline V gene. V gave up 3 bases and J gave up 0 bases; unmatched junction bases: 3. The CDR3 is made up of 15 amino acids. The CDR3 DNA reads as TGTGCCAGCAGCTTGGCGGGGGGGACCTCCTACGAGCAGTACTTC. It codes for CASSLAGGTSYEQYF. The full variable domain, in which reference TRBV7-2 and TRBJ2-7 provide the parts outside the CDR3, is GAGVSQSPSNKVTEKGKDVELRCDPISGHTALYWYRQSLGQGLEFLIYFQGNSAPDKSGLPSDRFSAERTGGSVSTLTIQRTQQEDSAVYLCASSLAGGTSYEQYFGPGTRLTVT.

The J gene is TRBJ1-1, the V gene TRBV4-1, with TRBD1 identical over 8 bases. This CDR3 has 18 amino acids. The germline CDR1 and CDR2 sequences are MGHRA and YSYEKL. J gave up 1 base and V 0 bases, and 10 bases lay outside the gene matches. The CDR3, as DNA: TGCGCCAGCAGCCAAGATCAGGTGGCAGGGGGCCCGAACACTGAAGCTTTCTTT. It translates to CASSQDQVAGGPNTEAFF.

The V and J genes are TRBV7-2 and TRBJ2-5, with 10 bases that match TRBD1. The CDR3 extends over 14 amino acids. V dropped 5 bases and J dropped 2; count of bases not matched to a gene: 2. The V gene's germline CDR1 is SGHTA and CDR2 FQGNSA. In nucleotides, the CDR3 is TGTGCCAGCAGCAGGGACAGGGGACAAGAGACCCAGTACTTC. The encoded protein is CASSRDRGQETQYF. The variable domain in full, completed from reference TRBV7-2 and TRBJ2-5, reads GAGVSQSPSNKVTEKGKDVELRCDPISGHTALYWYRQSLGQGLEFLIYFQGNSAPDKSGLPSDRFSAERTGGSVSTLTIQRTQQEDSAVYLCASSRDRGQETQYFGPGTRLLVL.

V gene TRBV2 combines with J gene TRBJ2-7; D not resolved. The CDR3 totals 14 residues. V was trimmed by 2 bases and J by 12 bases, leaving 20 bases between them. Per the germline V gene, CDR1 is SNHLY and CDR2 is FYNNEI. CDR3 loop: CASSEIGVGRTAYF. The CDR3 DNA follows: TGTGCCAGCAGTGAAATTGGGGTGGGTAGGACGGCGTACTTC. The whole variable domain, remainder taken from reference TRBV2 and TRBJ2-7, is EPEVTQTPSHQVTQMGQEVILRCVPISNHLYFYWYRQILGQKVEFLVSFYNNEISEKSEIFDDQFSVERPDGSNFTLKIRSTKLEDSAMYFCASSEIGVGRTAYFGPGTRLTVT.

The chain couples TRBV5-6 to TRBJ1-1; D is perhaps TRBD1 (6 bases). CDR3 length: 14 amino acids. V lost 5 bases and J 4 bases, leaving 15 bases between the germline ends. Germline V gene data show CDR1 as SGHDT and CDR2 as YYEEEE. The DNA of the CDR3 is TGTGCCAGCAGTCAGGGGACGAGCGCCACTGAAGCTTTCTTT. This encodes CASSQGTSATEAFF.